One sample yielded the 26 T cell receptor beta chains listed below, sequenced in a study of a mutant IDH1 vaccine in newly diagnosed glioma. Time point reported: baseline, week 1 (first vaccination visit). Treatment indicated: pre-vaccination baseline after standard-of-care therapy. Produced via immunoSEQ multiplex PCR; TCRdb's table is partial and in-frame only. The table shows about 92,000 clones, with just under 80% occurring only once. The sample was PBMCs, taken from a glioma patient treated with radiotherapy, temozolomide or both. The receptors shown here come from a man aged 40-50 years with glioma.

Remarks on this clone: An end of the junction does not agree with germline; a read error may underlie this. The chain combines TRBV7-2 with TRBJ1-2, with a tentative D call TRBD1 (6 bases). The CDR3 has 11 residues. Per germline, CDR1 SGHTA and CDR2 FQGNSA. The CDR3 sequence is CASSLEQGTIF. CDR3 nucleotide sequence: TGTGCCAGCAGCTTAGAACAGGGAACCATCTTC.

V and J are TRBV4-3 and TRBJ2-5, with D unresolved. Gene TRBJ2-7 matches the end of the DNA better, so the J call may be wrong. Germline V gene data show CDR1 as LGHNA and CDR2 as YSLEER. The CDR3 length is 13 residues. The CDR3 reads CASSQVRNYEQYF. The CDR3 region has the DNA TGCGCCAGCAGCCAGGTGCGGAACTACGAGCAGTACTTC.

The chain joins TRBV10-3 to TRBJ1-1; tentative D call: TRBD1 (5 bases). Trimming pared 0 bases from V and 0 bases from J, leaving 8 bases between. Germline-derived CDR1 and CDR2 are ENHRY and SYGVKD. The CDR3 loop spans 15 amino acids. The chain's CDR3 is CAISESQGLNTEAFF. CDR3 coding DNA: TGTGCCATCAGTGAGTCTCAGGGCCTGAACACTGAAGCTTTCTTT.

This chain connects TRBV7-2 to TRBJ2-3; either TRBD1 or TRBD2 may fit D (6 bases each). CDR1 and CDR2 (germline): SGHTA, FQGNSA. The ends were cut back, 1 base at V and 4 bases at J, with 12 bases in the middle. This CDR3 region has 15 residues. The CDR3 nucleotides read TGTGCCAGCAGCTTAGACGGGGGCCGAGCAGATACGCAGTATTTT. Encoded protein: CASSLDGGRADTQYF.

This clone was detected a few times. CDR3 nucleotide sequence: TGTGCCAGCAGAGGACAGCTTAATGAAAAACTGTTTTTT. Encoded protein: CASRGQLNEKLFF. The chain links TRBV2 to TRBJ1-4, with a weak D call TRBD1 (6 bases). CDR1 is SNHLY, CDR2 FYNNEI, per germline. The V and J ends lost 6 bases and 4 bases respectively, with 9 bases between them. This CDR3 has 13 residues.

This clone was observed once. The chain combines TRBV10-3 with TRBJ2-2; D unresolved. Trimming cost V 6 bases and J 6 bases, with 5 bases left between them. The CDR3 consists of 11 residues. Germline CDR1 reads ENHRY; CDR2 reads SYGVKD. CDR3 region: CAIRHSGELFF. The CDR3, as DNA: TGTGCCATCAGGCATTCCGGGGAGCTGTTTTTT.

V gene TRBV7-9 combines with J gene TRBJ1-1, with TRBD1 as a possible D gene (6 bases). This CDR3 contains 12 residues. V was pared by 3 bases and J by 11 bases, with 13 bases between. Looked up from germline, CDR1 is SEHNR and CDR2 is FQNEAQ (reference sequence). The CDR3 here is CASSLSRGQAFF. CDR3 DNA sequence: TGTGCCAGCAGCTTGTCGCGGGGGCAGGCTTTCTTT.

The V and J genes are TRBV9 and TRBJ1-2, with 8 bases aligning to TRBD1. Trimming cost V 0 bases and J 5 bases; bases outside gene matches: 3. Germline-derived CDR1 and CDR2 are SGDLS and YYNGEE. The CDR3 has 14 residues. In DNA, the CDR3 is TGTGCCAGCAGCGTAGGGACAGGGATATATGGCTACACCTTC. This gives the protein CASSVGTGIYGYTF.

The chain employs TRBV6-6 and TRBJ2-7; TRBD1 is a possible D gene (6 bases). CDR1 and CDR2 from the germline V gene are MNHNY and SVGAGI (reference sequence). The CDR3 covers 13 residues. V lost 7 bases, J lost 6 bases, and 16 bases lay in between. The CDR3 region is CASTSRQVGEQYF. In DNA, the CDR3 is TGTGCCAGCACATCGAGACAGGTGGGCGAGCAGTACTTC.

The V call is TRBV4-3, the J call TRBJ2-7; 7 bases align to TRBD1. V lost 3 bases, J lost 3 bases, and 8 bases stayed unmatched. Germline V gene data show CDR1 as LGHNA and CDR2 as YSLEER. The CDR3 is made up of 15 amino acids. The CDR3 coding sequence is TGCGCCAGCAGCCATGGGATGACAGGGATCTACGAGCAGTACTTC. Amino acids: CASSHGMTGIYEQYF.

The sample holds one count of this clone. V is TRBV7-2 and J is TRBJ1-2; TRBD1 agrees at 7 bases. The CDR3 loop spans 15 amino acids. V gave up 5 bases and J gave up 0 bases; unmatched junction bases: 6. Germline CDR1 is SGHTA and CDR2 is FQGNSA. The CDR3 sequence is CASSSRQGTNYGYTF. In DNA, the CDR3 is TGTGCCAGCAGCAGCCGACAGGGAACTAACTATGGCTACACCTTC.

The chain has TRBV7-2 and TRBJ1-4; D call uncertain. Germline CDR1 and CDR2: SGHTA and FQGNSA. There are 15 residues in the CDR3. V dropped 5 bases and J dropped 5 bases, with 15 bases sitting between them. CDR3 nucleotide sequence: TGTGCCAGCAGCCAACCCACGGGAGCGAATGAAAAACTGTTTTTT. Encoded protein: CASSQPTGANEKLFF. The full variable domain, its missing parts supplied by reference TRBV7-2 and TRBJ1-4, is GAGVSQSPSNKVTEKGKDVELRCDPISGHTALYWYRQSLGQGLEFLIYFQGNSAPDKSGLPSDRFSAERTGGSVSTLTIQRTQQEDSAVYLCASSQPTGANEKLFFGSGTQLSVL.

The V call is TRBV6-5, the J call TRBJ2-1, with D perhaps matching TRBD2 (5 bases). V shed 11 bases and J shed 5 bases, with 16 bases lying between them. CDR1 MNHEY and CDR2 SVGAGI come from the germline V gene. The CDR3 sequence is 13 residues long. The CDR3 loop reads CAALSWGDNEQFF. The CDR3 nucleotides read TGTGCCGCTTTATCTTGGGGAGACAATGAGCAGTTCTTC.

The chain links TRBV7-9 to TRBJ2-5; the match to TRBD2 covers 9 bases. V dropped 1 base and J dropped 5; count of bases not matched to a gene: 5. From germline, CDR1 is SEHNR and CDR2 FQNEAQ (reference sequence). The CDR3 has 15 amino acids. The CDR3 region is CASSLEAGGAETQYF. The DNA of the CDR3 is TGTGCCAGCAGCTTAGAGGCGGGAGGGGCGGAGACCCAGTACTTC.

The CDR3 DNA is TGTGCCAGCAGCTTAGGTGGCCTTAGCACAGATACGCAGTATTTT. Translation gives CASSLGGLSTDTQYF. The rearrangement joins TRBV11-3 to TRBJ2-3; no definite D call. The germline V gene has CDR1 SGHNT and CDR2 YENEEA. Between the trimmed V and J ends, which lost 1 base and 0 bases, there was a span of 8 bases. This CDR3 region has 15 residues.

In nucleotides, the CDR3 is TGTGCCAGCAGCTCACAGGGTTCGAGCGGGGAGCTGTTTTTT. Protein sequence: CASSSQGSSGELFF. V and J are TRBV7-9 and TRBJ2-2; D perhaps matches TRBD1 (6 bases). There are 14 residues in the CDR3. Germline V lookup: CDR1 SEHNR, CDR2 FQNEAQ (reference sequence). Trimming stripped 4 bases from V and 7 bases from J, with 13 bases between.

On this clone itself: The junction does not match germline at one end; this may be a read error. V and J are TRBV7-7 and TRBJ2-7; 11 nucleotides match TRBD1. The CDR3 sequence is 16 residues long. CDR1 and CDR2 from the germline V gene are SSHAT and FNYEAQ (reference sequence). CDR3 coding DNA: TGTGCTAGCAGCGGATATGAAGGGACAGGGGGTGACGAGCAGTACTTC. Protein sequence: CASSGYEGTGGDEQYF.

The rearrangement links TRBV7-2 to TRBJ1-1, with no clear D. The V and J ends lost 1 base and 0 bases respectively, with 6 bases between them. The germline CDR1 and CDR2 sequences are SGHTA and FQGNSA. The CDR3 runs 14 residues. For the CDR3, the DNA is TGTGCCAGCAGCTTAGGAATGTTGAACACTGAAGCTTTCTTT. Translation gives CASSLGMLNTEAFF.

J is TRBJ1-4 and V is TRBV28; D ambiguous. The CDR3 sequence is 14 residues long. Deletions cut 3 bases from V and 10 bases from J, with 15 bases between. Germline CDR1 is MDHEN and CDR2 is SYDVKM. The DNA for the CDR3 is TGTGCCAGCAGTTTTCAGTCCCGGGTGGGAAAACTGTTTTTT. This encodes CASSFQSRVGKLFF. Full variable domain (rest looked up from reference TRBV28 and TRBJ1-4): DVKVTQSSRYLVKRTGEKVFLECVQDMDHENMFWYRQDPGLGLRLIYFSYDVKMKEKGDIPEGYSVSREKKERFSLILESASTNQTSMYLCASSFQSRVGKLFFGSGTQLSVL.

This clone occurred a few times. The rearrangement joins TRBV28 to TRBJ1-2; a possible D gene is TRBD1 (5 bases). The CDR3 has 13 amino acids. V shed 2 bases and J shed 7 bases, with 11 bases lying between them. In germline, CDR1 is MDHEN, CDR2 SYDVKM. This CDR3 is CASSLPQEGGYTF. For the CDR3, the DNA is TGTGCCAGCAGTTTACCACAGGAGGGTGGCTACACCTTC.

The rearrangement joins TRBV14 to TRBJ2-3; D may be TRBD1 (5 bases). V was trimmed by 5 bases and J by 2 bases, leaving 17 bases between them. The germline CDR1 and CDR2 sequences are SGHDN and FVKESK. This CDR3 is built from 16 residues. In DNA form, the CDR3 reads TGTGCCAGCAGCGGCACGACAGTAACGGTCACAGATACGCAGTATTTT. Its translation is CASSGTTVTVTDTQYF.

Only a few counts were recorded for this clone. The chain is built from TRBV4-3 and TRBJ1-5; unclear D gene. V was pared by 1 base and J by 3 bases, with 7 bases between. The germline gives CDR1 LGHNA, CDR2 YSLEER. The CDR3 is 14 amino acids. The CDR3: CASSQALINQPQHF. The CDR3 DNA follows: TGCGCCAGCAGCCAAGCACTGATCAATCAGCCCCAGCATTTT.

The J gene is TRBJ1-3, the V gene TRBV9; TRBD1 matches 8 bases. This CDR3 is 14 amino acids long. Germline V gives CDR1 SGDLS, CDR2 YYNGEE. V lost 2 bases, J lost 4 bases, and 2 bases stayed unmatched. The DNA for the CDR3 is TGTGCCAGCAGCGTGAACAGGGGGGGAAACACCATATATTTT. Its translation is CASSVNRGGNTIYF. The full variable domain, its missing parts supplied by reference TRBV9 and TRBJ1-3, is DSGVTQTPKHLITATGQRVTLRCSPRSGDLSVYWYQQSLDQGLQFLIQYYNGEERAKGNILERFSAQQFPDLHSELNLSSLELGDSALYFCASSVNRGGNTIYFGEGSWLTVV.

This clone was counted a few times. The chain is built from TRBV28 and TRBJ1-2; no clear D. Per germline, CDR1 MDHEN and CDR2 SYDVKM. CDR3 size: 13 residues. Trimming shortened V by 2 bases and J by 0 bases, and 4 bases separated the two germline ends. The CDR3 bases are TGTGCCAGCAGTTTACTTGCTAACTATGGCTACACCTTC. It specifies CASSLLANYGYTF.

This chain joins TRBV2 and TRBJ2-5; D is unresolved. The length of the CDR3 is 14 residues. CDR1 SNHLY and CDR2 FYNNEI come from the germline V gene. Between the trimmed V and J ends, which lost 1 base and 0 bases, there was a span of 6 bases. The CDR3 region is CASSEGQNQETQYF. CDR3 nucleotide sequence: TGTGCCAGCAGTGAAGGTCAGAACCAAGAGACCCAGTACTTC.

Many counts were recorded for this clone. The chain joins TRBV4-3 to TRBJ2-2, with TRBD2 as a possible D gene (5 bases). This CDR3 has 17 amino acids. Germline V CDR1 and CDR2: LGHNA, YSLEER. V lost 5 bases and J lost 2, with 18 bases in between. CDR3 residues: CASSGNLEDRNTGELFF. Here the CDR3 DNA reads TGCGCCAGCAGCGGGAATTTGGAGGACCGAAACACCGGGGAGCTGTTTTTT.